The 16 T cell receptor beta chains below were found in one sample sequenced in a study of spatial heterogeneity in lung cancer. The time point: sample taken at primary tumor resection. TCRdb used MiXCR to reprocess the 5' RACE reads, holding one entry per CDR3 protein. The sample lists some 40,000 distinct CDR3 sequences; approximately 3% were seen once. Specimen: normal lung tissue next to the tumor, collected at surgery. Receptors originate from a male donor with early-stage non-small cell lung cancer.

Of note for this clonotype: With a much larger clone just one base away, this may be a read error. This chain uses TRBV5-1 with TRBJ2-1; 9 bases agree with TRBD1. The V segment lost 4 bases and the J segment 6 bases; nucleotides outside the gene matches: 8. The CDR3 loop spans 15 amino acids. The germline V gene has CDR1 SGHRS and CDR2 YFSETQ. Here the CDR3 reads CASSPDRGIRNEQFF. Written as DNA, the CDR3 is TGCGCCAGCAGCCCGGACAGGGGCATCCGCAATGAGCAGTTCTTC.

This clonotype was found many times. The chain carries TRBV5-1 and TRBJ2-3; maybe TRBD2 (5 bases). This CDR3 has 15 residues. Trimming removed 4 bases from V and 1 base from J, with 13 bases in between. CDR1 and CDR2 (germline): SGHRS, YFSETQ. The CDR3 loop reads CASSLSSIRTDTQYF. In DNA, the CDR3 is TGCGCCAGCAGCCTATCTAGCATCCGCACAGATACGCAGTATTTT. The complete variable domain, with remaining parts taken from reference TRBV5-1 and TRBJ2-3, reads KAGVTQTPRYLIKTRGQQVTLSCSPISGHRSVSWYQQTPGQGLQFLFEYFSETQRNKGNFPGRFSGRQFSNSRSEMNVSTLELGDSALYLCASSLSSIRTDTQYFGPGTRLTVL.

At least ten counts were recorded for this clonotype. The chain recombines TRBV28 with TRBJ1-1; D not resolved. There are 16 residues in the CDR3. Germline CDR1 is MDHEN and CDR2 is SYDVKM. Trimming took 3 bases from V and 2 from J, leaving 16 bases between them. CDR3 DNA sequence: TGTGCCAGCAGTTTCTTGGAAAGGATCAGAAACACTGAAGCTTTCTTT. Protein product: CASSFLERIRNTEAFF.

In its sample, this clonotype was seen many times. CDR3 DNA: TGTGCCAGCAGCTCCAGACTGGGCAGGGAGGGGGACTATGGCTACACCTTC. This translates into CASSSRLGREGDYGYTF. The chain is built from TRBV11-2 and TRBJ1-2; maybe TRBD1 (6 bases). V gave up 4 bases and J gave up 3 bases, with 21 bases separating them. Germline CDR1 is SGHAT and CDR2 is FQNNGV. There are 17 residues in the CDR3.

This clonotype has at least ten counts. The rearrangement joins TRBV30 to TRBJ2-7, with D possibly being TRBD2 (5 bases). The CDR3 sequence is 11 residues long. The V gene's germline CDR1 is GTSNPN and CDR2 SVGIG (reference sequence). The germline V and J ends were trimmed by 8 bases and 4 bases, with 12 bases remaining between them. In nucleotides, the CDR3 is TGTGCCGCCTCGGAGCGGTACGAGCAGTACTTC. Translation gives CAASERYEQYF.

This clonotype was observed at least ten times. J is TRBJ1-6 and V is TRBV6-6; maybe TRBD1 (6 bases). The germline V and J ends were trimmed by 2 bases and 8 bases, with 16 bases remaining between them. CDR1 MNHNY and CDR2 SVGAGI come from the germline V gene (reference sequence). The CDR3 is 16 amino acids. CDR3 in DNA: TGTGCCAGCAGTTACAGGATAGGGACAATTGATTCACCCCTCCACTTT. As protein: CASSYRIGTIDSPLHF.

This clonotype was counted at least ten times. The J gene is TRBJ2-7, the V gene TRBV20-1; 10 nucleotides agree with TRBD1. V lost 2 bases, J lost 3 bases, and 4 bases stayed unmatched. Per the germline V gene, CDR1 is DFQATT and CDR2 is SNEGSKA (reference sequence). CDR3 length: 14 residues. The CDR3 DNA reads TGCAGTGCTAGAACCGGGACAGGGGACTACGAGCAGTACTTC. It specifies CSARTGTGDYEQYF.

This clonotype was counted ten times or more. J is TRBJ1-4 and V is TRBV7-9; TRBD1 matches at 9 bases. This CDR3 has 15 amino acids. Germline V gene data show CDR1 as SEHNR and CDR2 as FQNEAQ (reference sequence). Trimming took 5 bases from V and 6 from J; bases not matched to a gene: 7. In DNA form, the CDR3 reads TGTGCCAGCAGCCCGGACAGGGGCGAGCATGAAAAACTGTTTTTT. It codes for CASSPDRGEHEKLFF.

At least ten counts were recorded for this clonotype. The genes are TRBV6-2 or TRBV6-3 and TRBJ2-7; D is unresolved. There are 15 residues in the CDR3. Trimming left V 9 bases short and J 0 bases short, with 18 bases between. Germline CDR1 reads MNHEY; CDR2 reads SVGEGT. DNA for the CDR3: TGTGCCAGTAGGTCACACCAATGGGGCTCCTACGAGCAGTACTTC. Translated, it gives CASRSHQWGSYEQYF.

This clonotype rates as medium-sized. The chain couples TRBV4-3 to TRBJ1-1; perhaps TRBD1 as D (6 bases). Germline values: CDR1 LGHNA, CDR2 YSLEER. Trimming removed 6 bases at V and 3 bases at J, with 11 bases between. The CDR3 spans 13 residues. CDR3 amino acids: CASSFGGDTEAFF. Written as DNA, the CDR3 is TGCGCCAGCAGTTTCGGGGGCGACACTGAAGCTTTCTTT.

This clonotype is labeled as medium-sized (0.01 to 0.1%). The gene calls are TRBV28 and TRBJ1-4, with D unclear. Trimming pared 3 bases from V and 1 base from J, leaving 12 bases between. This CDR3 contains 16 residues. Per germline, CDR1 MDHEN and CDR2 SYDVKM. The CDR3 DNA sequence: TGTGCCAGCAGTTTTAACCCCGACATAACTAATGAAAAACTGTTTTTT. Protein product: CASSFNPDITNEKLFF. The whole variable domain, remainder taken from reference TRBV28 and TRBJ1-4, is DVKVTQSSRYLVKRTGEKVFLECVQDMDHENMFWYRQDPGLGLRLIYFSYDVKMKEKGDIPEGYSVSREKKERFSLILESASTNQTSMYLCASSFNPDITNEKLFFGSGTQLSVL.

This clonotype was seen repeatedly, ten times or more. CDR3 bases: TGTGCCAGCAGCGCCGTGAACACCGGGGAGCTGTTTTTT. This gives the protein CASSAVNTGELFF. This chain uses TRBV2 with TRBJ2-2; D not resolved. The V gene's germline CDR1 is SNHLY and CDR2 FYNNEI. The CDR3 has 13 amino acids. Trimming removed 6 bases from V and 1 base from J, with 6 bases in between.

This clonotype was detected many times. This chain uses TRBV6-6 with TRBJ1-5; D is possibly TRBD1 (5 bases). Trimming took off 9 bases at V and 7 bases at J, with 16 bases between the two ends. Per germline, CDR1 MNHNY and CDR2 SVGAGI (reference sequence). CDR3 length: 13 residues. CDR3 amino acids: CASCPTGDQPQHF. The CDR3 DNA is TGTGCCAGTTGTCCGACGGGGGACCAGCCCCAGCATTTT.

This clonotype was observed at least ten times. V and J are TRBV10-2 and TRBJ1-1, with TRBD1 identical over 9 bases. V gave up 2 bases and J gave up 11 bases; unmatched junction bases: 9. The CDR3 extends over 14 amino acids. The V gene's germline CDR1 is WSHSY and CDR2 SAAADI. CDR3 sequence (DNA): TGCGCCAGCAGTGAGCCGGGACAGGGCGAGACGGCTTTCTTT. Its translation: CASSEPGQGETAFF.

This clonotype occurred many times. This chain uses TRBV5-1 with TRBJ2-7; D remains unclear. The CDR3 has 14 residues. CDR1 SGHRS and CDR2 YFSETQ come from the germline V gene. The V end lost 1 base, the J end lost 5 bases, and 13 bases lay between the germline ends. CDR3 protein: CASSLWSVTDEQYF. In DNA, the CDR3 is TGCGCCAGCAGCTTGTGGTCCGTGACTGACGAGCAGTACTTC.

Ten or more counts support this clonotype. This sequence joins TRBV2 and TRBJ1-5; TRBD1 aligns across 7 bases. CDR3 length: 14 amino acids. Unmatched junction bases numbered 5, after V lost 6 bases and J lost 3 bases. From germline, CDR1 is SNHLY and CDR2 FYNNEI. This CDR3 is CASRPQGNNQPQHF. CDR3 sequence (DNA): TGTGCCAGCAGACCACAGGGGAACAATCAGCCCCAGCATTTT.